This T cell receptor beta chain was identified in a study of OX40 agonist ivuxolimab in advanced cancers. Context from the whole study: The costimulatory receptor OX40 (CD134) was targeted by ivuxolimab, a fully human IgG2 agonistic monoclonal antibody. Intravenous ivuxolimab was administered to patients every 2 weeks at six dose levels: 0.01, 0.1, 0.3, 1.5, 3 and 10 mg/kg. Of the 50 to 55 patients in dose escalation, about 20 had hepatocellular carcinoma, approximately 15 had melanoma, 9 had renal cell carcinoma and 9 had head and neck cancer. In the dose-escalation cohort, more than 80% of patients were male, and the mean age was roughly 60 years with a range of roughly 23 to 79. Prior anti-PD-1, anti-PD-L1 or anti-CTLA-4 therapy was permitted, and 40% of dose-escalation patients had received checkpoint inhibitors. Partial responses occurred in three dose-escalation patients: two with cutaneous melanoma and one with hepatocellular carcinoma. The purpose of peripheral TCRbeta sequencing was to test whether ivuxolimab changed TCR sequence diversity and led to clonal T-cell expansion. The paper reports the monotherapy dose-escalation portion (N of about 54 patients) of the phase I ivuxolimab trial.

To sequence the TCRbeta CDR3 region, genomic DNA was isolated from the sorted cells. The immunoSEQ Assay was used to sequence the TCRbeta CDR3 regions. TCRdb stores this immuneACCESS table with in-frame sequences only. Part of the clones is absent; in the studies checked, under half of the shortfall reflects unresolved V genes, and no reason is known for the rest. The sample records 70,000 to 95,000 clones, around 94% of which are singletons. Roughly 20% of the sample comes from the top ten. Comments on this clone: Its antigen remains unidentified. The input lacks base qualities; no much larger clone sits a single base away.

Patients with autoimmune disease history or receiving systemic immunosuppression were excluded from the trial. Peripheral blood for TCR sequencing was collected from all dose cohorts at baseline, on cycle 4 day 1, and on cycle 7 day 1. The samples were taken from a phase I, first-in-human, multicenter, open-label dose-escalation trial of ivuxolimab. Adults with locally advanced or metastatic head and neck squamous cell, hepatocellular, melanoma or renal cell carcinoma were enrolled in the trial. CD4+ and CD8+ T cells were sorted separately from peripheral blood before TCR sequencing. The germline V gene supplies CDR1 MDHEN and CDR2 SYDVKM. From the cysteine through the phenylalanine, the CDR3 covers 15 amino acids. This entry keeps only the CDR3 DNA: 45 bases, framed from base 1. V was cut back by 1 base and J by 3 bases, leaving a gap of 12 bases between them. Study-wide findings and limitations: At doses of 0.1 to 3.0 mg/kg, clonal expansion of both CD4+ and CD8+ blood T cells was observed from baseline to week 6. Low levels of normalized T-cell clonal expansion were also seen in some nonresponding patients. Antigen specificity was not determined for the clonally expanded peripheral T cells. Partial responders in the 0.1-3.0 mg/kg groups had among the lowest normalized peripheral clonal expansion, especially among CD8+ T cells. After ivuxolimab, CD8+ T cells had more expanded clones than CD4+ T cells on average.

The rearrangement joined TRBV28 to TRBJ1-1; the D gene is not confidently resolved. The sequence derives from an adult with an advanced solid tumor such as melanoma, head and neck, liver or kidney cancer. This specimen consisted of CD4+ or CD8+ T cells sorted from blood, obtained in a trial of the OX40 agonist ivuxolimab. The CDR3 protein sequence reads: CASSLLEGSDTEAFF. The bases read TGTGCCAGCAGTTTATTGGAAGGAAGTGACACTGAAGCTTTCTTT.